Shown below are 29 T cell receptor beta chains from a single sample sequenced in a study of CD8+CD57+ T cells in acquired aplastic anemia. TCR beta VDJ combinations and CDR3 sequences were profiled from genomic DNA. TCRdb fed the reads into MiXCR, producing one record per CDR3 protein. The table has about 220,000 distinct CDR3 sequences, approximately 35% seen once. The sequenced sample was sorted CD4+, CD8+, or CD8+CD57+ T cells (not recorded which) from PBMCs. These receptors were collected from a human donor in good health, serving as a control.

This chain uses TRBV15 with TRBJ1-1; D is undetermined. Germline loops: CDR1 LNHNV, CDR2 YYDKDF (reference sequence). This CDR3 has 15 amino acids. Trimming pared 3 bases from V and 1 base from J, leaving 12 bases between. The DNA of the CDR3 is TGTGCCACCAGCAGTCTTTACATGGGGAACACTGAAGCTTTCTTT. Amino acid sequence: CATSSLYMGNTEAFF.

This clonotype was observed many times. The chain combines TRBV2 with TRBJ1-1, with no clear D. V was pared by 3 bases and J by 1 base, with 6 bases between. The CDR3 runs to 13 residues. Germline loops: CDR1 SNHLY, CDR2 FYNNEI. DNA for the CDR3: TGTGCCAGCAGTGAGTGGGGGAACACTGAAGCTTTCTTT. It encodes CASSEWGNTEAFF.

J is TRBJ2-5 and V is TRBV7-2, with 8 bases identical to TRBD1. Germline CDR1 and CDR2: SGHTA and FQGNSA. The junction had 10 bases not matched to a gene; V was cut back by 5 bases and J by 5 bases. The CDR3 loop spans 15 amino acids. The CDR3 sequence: CASSTQGALGETQYF. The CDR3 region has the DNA TGTGCCAGCAGCACCCAGGGGGCGCTTGGGGAGACCCAGTACTTC.

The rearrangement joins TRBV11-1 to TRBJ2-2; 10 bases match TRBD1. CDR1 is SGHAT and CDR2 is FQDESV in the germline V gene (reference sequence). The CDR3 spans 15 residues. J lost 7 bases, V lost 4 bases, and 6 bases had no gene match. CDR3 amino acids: CASSSGQGNHGELFF. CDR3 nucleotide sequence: TGTGCCAGCAGCTCGGGACAGGGGAATCACGGGGAGCTGTTTTTT.

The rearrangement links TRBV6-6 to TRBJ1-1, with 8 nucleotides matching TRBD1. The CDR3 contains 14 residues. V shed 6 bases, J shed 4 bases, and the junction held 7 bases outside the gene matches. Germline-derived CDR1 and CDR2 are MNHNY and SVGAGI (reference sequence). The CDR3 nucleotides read TGTGCCAGCAGGGCAGGGGGCGGGGGCACTGAAGCTTTCTTT. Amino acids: CASRAGGGGTEAFF.

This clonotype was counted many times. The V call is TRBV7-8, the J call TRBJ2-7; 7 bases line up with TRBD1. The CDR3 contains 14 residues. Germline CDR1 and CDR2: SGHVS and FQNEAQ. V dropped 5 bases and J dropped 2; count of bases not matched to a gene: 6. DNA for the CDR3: TGTGCCAGCAGCATAACCGGGACAGCCTACGAGCAGTACTTC. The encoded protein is CASSITGTAYEQYF.

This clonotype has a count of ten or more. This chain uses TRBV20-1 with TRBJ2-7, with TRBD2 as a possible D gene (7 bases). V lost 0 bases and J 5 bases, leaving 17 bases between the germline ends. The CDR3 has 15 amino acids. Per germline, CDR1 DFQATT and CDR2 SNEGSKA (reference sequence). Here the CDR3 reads CSARDPTSGGDEQYF. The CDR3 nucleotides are TGCAGTGCTAGAGATCCGACATCGGGGGGCGACGAGCAGTACTTC.

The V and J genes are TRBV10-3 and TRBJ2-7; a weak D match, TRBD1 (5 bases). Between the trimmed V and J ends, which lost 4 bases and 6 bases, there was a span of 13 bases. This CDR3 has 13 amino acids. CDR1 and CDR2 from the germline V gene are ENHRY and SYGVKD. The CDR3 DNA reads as TGTGCCATCAGTGTGGGTGACAGCCGCGAGCAGTACTTC. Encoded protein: CAISVGDSREQYF.

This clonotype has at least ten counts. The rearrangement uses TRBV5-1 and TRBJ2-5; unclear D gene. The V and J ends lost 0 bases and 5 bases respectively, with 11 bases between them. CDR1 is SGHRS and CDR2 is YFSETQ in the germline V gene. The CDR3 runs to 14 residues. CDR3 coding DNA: TGCGCCAGCAGCTTGGGTCAGGTGGCGGAGACCCAGTACTTC. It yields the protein CASSLGQVAETQYF. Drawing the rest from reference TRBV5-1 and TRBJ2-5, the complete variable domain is KAGVTQTPRYLIKTRGQQVTLSCSPISGHRSVSWYQQTPGQGLQFLFEYFSETQRNKGNFPGRFSGRQFSNSRSEMNVSTLELGDSALYLCASSLGQVAETQYFGPGTRLLVL.

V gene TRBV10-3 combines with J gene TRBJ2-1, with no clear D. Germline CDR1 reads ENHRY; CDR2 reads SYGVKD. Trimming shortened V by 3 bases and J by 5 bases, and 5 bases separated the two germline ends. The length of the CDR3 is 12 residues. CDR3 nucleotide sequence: TGTGCCATCAGTGATAATAACAATGAGCAGTTCTTC. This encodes CAISDNNNEQFF.

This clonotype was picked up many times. The CDR3 sequence: CASSLVGAGSSSYNEQFF. The CDR3 DNA reads as TGTGCCAGCAGCTTAGTCGGGGCAGGTTCGAGCTCCTACAATGAGCAGTTCTTC. This chain joins TRBV7-9 and TRBJ2-1; either TRBD1 or TRBD2 may supply D (5 bases each). The CDR3 loop spans 18 amino acids. Germline V gene sequence: CDR1 SEHNR, CDR2 FQNEAQ (reference sequence). With 1 base removed from V and 0 bases from J, the gap between germline ends came to 16 bases.

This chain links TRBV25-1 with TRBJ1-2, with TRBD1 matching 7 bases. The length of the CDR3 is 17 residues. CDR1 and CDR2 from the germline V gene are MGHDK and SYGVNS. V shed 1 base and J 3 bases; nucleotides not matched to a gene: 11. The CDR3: CASSESREQGRDYGYTF. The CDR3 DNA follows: TGTGCCAGCAGTGAATCCCGTGAACAGGGGAGGGACTATGGCTACACCTTC.

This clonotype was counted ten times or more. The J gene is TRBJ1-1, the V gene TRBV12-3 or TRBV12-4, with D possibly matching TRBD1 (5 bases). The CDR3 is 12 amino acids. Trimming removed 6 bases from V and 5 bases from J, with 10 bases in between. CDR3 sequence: CASSLRGTEAFF. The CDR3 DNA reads TGTGCCAGCAGCTTGAGGGGAACTGAAGCTTTCTTT.

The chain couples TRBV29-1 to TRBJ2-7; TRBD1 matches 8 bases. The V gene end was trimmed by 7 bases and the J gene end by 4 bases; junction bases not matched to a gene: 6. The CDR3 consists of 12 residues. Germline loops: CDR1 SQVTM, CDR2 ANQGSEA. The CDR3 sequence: CSAGTGNYEQYF. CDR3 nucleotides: TGCAGCGCCGGGACAGGAAATTACGAGCAGTACTTC.

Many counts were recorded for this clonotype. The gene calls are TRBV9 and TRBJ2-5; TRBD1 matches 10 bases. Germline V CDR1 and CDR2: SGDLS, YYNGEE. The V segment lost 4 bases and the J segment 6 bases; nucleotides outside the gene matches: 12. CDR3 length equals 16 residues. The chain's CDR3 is CASSFGDRGLWQTQYF. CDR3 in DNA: TGTGCCAGCAGCTTCGGGGACAGGGGTCTGTGGCAGACCCAGTACTTC.

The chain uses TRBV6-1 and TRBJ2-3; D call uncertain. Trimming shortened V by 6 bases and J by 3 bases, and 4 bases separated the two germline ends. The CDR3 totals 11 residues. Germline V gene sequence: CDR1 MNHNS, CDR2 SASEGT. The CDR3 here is CASRWTDTQYF. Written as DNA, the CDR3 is TGTGCCAGCAGGTGGACAGATACGCAGTATTTT.

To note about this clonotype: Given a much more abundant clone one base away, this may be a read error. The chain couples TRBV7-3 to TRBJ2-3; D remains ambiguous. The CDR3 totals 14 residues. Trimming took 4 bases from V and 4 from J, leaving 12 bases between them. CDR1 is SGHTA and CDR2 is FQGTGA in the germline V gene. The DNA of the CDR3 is TGTGCCAGCAGCTACCAACTAAGCGCAGATACGCAGTATTTT. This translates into CASSYQLSADTQYF.

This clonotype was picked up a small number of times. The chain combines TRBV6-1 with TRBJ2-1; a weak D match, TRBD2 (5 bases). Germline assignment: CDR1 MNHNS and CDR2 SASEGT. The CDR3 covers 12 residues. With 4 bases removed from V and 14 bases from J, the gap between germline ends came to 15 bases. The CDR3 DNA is TGTGCCAGCAGTGTCGATAAAGGGCGGGAGTTCTTC. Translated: CASSVDKGREFF.

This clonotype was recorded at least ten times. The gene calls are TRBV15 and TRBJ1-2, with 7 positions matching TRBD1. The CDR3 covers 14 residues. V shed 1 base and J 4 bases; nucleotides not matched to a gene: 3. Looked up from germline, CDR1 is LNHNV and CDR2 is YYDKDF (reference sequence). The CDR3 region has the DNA TGTGCCACCAGCAGAGGGACAGGCGGCTATGGCTACACCTTC. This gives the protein CATSRGTGGYGYTF.

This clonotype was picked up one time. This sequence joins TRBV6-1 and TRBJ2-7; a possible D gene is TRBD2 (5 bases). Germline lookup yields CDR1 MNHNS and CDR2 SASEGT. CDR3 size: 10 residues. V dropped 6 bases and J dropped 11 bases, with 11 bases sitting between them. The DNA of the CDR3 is TGTGCCAGCAGGACGGTGAGGGAGTACTTC. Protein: CASRTVREYF.

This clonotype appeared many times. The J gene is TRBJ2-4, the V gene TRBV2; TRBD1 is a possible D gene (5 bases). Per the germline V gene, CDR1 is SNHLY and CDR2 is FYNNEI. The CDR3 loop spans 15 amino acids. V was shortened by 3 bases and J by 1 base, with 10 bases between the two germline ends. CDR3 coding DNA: TGTGCCAGCAGTGACAGGGTGGCGGCCAAAAACATTCAGTACTTC. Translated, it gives CASSDRVAAKNIQYF.

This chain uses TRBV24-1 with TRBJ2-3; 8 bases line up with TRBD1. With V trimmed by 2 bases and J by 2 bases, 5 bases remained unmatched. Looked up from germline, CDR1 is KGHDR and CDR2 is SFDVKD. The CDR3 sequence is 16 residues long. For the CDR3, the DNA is TGTGCCACCAGTGATTGGACAGGGACCGCCACAGATACGCAGTATTTT. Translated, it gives CATSDWTGTATDTQYF.

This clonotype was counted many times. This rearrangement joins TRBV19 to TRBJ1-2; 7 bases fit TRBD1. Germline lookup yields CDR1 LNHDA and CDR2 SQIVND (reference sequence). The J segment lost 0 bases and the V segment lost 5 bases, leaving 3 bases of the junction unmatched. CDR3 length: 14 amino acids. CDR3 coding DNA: TGTGCCAGTAGTTCAGGGGGAGCTAACTATGGCTACACCTTC. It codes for CASSSGGANYGYTF.

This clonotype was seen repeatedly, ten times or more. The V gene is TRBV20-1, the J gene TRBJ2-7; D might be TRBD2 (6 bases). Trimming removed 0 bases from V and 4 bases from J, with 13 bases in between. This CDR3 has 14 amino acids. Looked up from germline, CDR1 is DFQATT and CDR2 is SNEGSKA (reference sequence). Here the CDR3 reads CSARDLPRGYEQYF. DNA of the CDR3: TGCAGTGCTAGAGATCTTCCGCGGGGATACGAGCAGTACTTC.

The DNA for the CDR3 is TGCGCCAGCAGCTCTGGTCCCGGACGGTCTGGAAACACCATATATTTT. This encodes CASSSGPGRSGNTIYF. This chain uses TRBV5-1 with TRBJ1-3; D gene ambiguous. The V end was cut by 3 bases, the J end by 1 base, with 14 bases between. Germline V gene sequence: CDR1 SGHRS, CDR2 YFSETQ. The CDR3 has 16 amino acids.

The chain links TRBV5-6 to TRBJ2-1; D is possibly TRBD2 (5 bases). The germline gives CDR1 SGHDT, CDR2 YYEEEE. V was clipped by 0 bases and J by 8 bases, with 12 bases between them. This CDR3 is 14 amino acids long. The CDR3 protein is CASSLVGGFDEQFF. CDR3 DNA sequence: TGTGCCAGCAGCTTGGTTGGAGGTTTCGATGAGCAGTTCTTC.

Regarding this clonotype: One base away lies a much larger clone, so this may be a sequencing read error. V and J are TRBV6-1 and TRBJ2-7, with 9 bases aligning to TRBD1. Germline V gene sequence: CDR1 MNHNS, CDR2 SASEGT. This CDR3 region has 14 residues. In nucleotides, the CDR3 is TGCGCCAGCAGGACCGGGACAGGGACCTACGAGCAGTACTTC. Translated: CASRTGTGTYEQYF.

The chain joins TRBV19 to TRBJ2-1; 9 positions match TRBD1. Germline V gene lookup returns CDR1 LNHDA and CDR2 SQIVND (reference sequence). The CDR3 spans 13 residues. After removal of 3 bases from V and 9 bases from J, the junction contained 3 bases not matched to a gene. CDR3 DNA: TGTGCCAGTAGTATGGACAGGGGAACTGAGCAGTTCTTC. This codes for CASSMDRGTEQFF. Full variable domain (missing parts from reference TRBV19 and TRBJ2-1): DGGITQSPKYLFRKEGQNVTLSCEQNLNHDAMYWYRQDPGQGLRLIYYSQIVNDFQKGDIAEGYSVSREKKESFPLTVTSAQKNPTAFYLCASSMDRGTEQFFGPGTRLTVL.

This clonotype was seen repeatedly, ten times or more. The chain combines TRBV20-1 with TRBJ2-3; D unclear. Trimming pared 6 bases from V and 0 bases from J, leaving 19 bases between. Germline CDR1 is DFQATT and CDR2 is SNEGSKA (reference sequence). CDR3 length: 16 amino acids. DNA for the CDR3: TGCAGTGCGGAAAACGTAGGGCAGTCTAGCACAGATACGCAGTATTTT. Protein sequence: CSAENVGQSSTDTQYF.